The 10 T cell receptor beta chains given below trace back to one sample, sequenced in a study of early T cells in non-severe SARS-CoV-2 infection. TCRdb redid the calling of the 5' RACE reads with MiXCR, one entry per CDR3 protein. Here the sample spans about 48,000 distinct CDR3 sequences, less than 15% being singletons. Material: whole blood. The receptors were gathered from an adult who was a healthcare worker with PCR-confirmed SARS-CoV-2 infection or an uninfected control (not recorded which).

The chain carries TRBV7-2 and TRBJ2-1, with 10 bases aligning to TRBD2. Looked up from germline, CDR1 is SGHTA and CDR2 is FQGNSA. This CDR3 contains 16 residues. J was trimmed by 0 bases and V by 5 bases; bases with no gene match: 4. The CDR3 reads CASSPGLAVSYNEQFF. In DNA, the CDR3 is TGTGCCAGCAGCCCCGGACTAGCGGTCTCCTACAATGAGCAGTTCTTC.

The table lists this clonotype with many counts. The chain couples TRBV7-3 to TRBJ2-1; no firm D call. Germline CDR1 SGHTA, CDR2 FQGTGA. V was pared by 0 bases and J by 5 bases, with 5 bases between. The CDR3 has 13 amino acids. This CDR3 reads CASSLTGDNEQFF. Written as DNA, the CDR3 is TGTGCCAGCAGCTTAACAGGAGACAATGAGCAGTTCTTC.

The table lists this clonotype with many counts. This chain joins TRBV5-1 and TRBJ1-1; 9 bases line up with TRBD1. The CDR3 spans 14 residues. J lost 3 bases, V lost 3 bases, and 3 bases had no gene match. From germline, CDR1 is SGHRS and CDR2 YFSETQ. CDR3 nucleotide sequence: TGCGCCAGCAGCTCACAGGGGGCGGACACTGAAGCTTTCTTT. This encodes CASSSQGADTEAFF.

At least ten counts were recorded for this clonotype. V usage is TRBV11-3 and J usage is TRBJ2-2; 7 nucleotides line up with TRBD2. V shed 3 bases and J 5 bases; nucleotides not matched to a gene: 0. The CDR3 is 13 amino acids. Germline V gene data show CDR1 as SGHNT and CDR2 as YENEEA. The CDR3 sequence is CASSFGGTGELFF. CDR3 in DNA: TGTGCCAGCAGCTTCGGGGGGACCGGGGAGCTGTTTTTT.

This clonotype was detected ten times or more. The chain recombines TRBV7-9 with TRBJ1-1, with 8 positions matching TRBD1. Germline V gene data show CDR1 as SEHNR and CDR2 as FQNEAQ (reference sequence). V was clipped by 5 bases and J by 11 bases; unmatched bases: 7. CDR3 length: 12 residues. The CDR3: CASSPTGGKAFF. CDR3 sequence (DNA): TGTGCCAGCAGCCCTACAGGGGGGAAGGCTTTCTTT.

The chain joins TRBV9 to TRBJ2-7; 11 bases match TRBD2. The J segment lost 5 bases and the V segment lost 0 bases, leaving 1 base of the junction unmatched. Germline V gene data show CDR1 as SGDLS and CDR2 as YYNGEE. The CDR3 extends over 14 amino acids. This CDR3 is CASSVELAGDEQYF. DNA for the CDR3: TGTGCCAGCAGCGTAGAACTAGCGGGAGACGAGCAGTACTTC.

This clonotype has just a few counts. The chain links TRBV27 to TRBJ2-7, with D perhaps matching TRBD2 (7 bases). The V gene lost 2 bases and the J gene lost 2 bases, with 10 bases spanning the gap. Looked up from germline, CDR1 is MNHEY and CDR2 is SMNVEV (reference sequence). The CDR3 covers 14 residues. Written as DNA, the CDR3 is TGTGCCAGCAGTTTAAGGGGGAGGGCCTACGAGCAGTACTTC. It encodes CASSLRGRAYEQYF.

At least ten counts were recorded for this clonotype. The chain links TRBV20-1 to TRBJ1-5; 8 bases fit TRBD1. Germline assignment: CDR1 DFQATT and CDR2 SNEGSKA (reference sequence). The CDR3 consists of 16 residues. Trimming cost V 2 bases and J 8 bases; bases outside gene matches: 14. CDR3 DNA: TGCAGTGCTAGACCTCCTCAGGGGGCTCGGAGCGAGCCCCAGCATTTT. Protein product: CSARPPQGARSEPQHF.

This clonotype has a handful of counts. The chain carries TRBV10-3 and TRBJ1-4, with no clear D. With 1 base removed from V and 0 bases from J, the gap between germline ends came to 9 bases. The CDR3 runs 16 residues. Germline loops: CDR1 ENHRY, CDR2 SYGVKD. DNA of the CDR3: TGTGCCATCAGTGAGTACGGCAGAACAACTAATGAAAAACTGTTTTTT. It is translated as CAISEYGRTTNEKLFF.

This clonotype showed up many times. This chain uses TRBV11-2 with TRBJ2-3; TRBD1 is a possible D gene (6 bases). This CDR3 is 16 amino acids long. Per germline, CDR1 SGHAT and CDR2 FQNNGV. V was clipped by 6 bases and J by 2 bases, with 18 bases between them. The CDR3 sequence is CASSPWGQGVTDTQYF. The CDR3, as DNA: TGTGCCAGCAGTCCTTGGGGGCAGGGAGTCACAGATACGCAGTATTTT.